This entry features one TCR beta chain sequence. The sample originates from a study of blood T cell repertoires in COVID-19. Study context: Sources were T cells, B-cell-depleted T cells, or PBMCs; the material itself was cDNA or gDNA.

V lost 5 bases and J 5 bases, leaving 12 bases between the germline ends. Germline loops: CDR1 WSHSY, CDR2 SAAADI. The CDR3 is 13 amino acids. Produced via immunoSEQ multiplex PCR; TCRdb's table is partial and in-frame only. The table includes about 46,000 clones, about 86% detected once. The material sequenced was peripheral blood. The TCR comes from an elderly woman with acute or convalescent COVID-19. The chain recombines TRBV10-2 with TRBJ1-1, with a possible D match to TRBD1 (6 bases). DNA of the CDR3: TGCGCCAGCAGTCGGACAGAGGGGACTGAAGCTTTCTTT. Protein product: CASSRTEGTEAFF.